This record looks at one TCR beta chain sequence and its context. What it recognizes is unknown. Repertoires were generated with immunoSEQ multiplex PCR, while TCRdb's copy carries only in-frame clones and drops some. Among under 200,000 clones listed, under 90% were seen once. The junction had 8 bases not matched to a gene; V was cut back by 6 bases and J by 5 bases. Germline CDR1 and CDR2: MNHEY and SMNVEV (reference sequence). The CDR3 extends over 14 amino acids. The sample comes from a study of cytomegalovirus exposure and HLA in healthy donors. General study results and limits: Through in vitro validation, three CMV-associated chains were shown to be specific for CMV antigens.

This sequence was found in a woman aged 18-29 years in good health and CMV-seropositive. This chain joins TRBV27 and TRBJ2-7, with 9 bases fitting TRBD1. Input material: PBMCs. The CDR3 sequence: CASSPRDRVHEQYF. The CDR3 region has the DNA TGTGCCAGCAGCCCCCGGGACAGGGTGCACGAGCAGTACTTC.